In this sample, the clone carrying this TCR beta chain turned up many times. Antigen specificity is unknown. Time point: persistent/refractory GD, antithyroid drugs over 5 years with positive TRAb. The TCR library used RNA extracted from PBMCs. The data were taken from a study of regulatory T cells in long-lasting Graves disease. At the level of the study: In persistent Graves' disease, antithyroid drugs had been taken for over 5 years and TSH receptor antibodies stayed positive.

Whole-study results and caveats: Persistent Graves' patients showed less TCR diversity than newly diagnosed patients showed.

The TCR beta library used iRepertoire HTBI primers with Arm-PCR amplification of CDR3. Via MiXCR, TCRdb re-called the multiplex PCR reads, giving one row per CDR3 protein. The sample records about 420,000 distinct CDR3 sequences, about a quarter being singletons. Here the sequenced sample was peripheral blood mononuclear cells (PBMCs), taken when the disease was refractory, from a patient treated with antithyroid drugs. This clonotype was obtained from a female donor with Graves disease.

DNA for the CDR3: TGCAGTGCTTACGTGCAGGGGTTTAGCTACACCTTC. It translates to CSAYVQGFSYTF. This chain uses TRBV20-1 with TRBJ1-2; D is possibly TRBD1 (6 bases). CDR3 length: 12 amino acids. The germline gives CDR1 DFQATT, CDR2 SNEGSKA (reference sequence). V was shortened by 5 bases and J by 9 bases, with 16 bases between the two germline ends.